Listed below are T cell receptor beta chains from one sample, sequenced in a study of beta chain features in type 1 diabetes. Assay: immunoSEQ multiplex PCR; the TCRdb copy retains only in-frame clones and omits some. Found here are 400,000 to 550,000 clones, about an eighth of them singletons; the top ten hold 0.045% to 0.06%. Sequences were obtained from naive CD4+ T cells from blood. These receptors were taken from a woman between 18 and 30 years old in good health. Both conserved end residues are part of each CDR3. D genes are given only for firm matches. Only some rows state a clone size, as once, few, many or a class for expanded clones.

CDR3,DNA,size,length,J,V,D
CASSVGSVRVTDTQYF,TGTGCCAGCAGCGTAGGCTCCGTGCGGGTAACAGATACGCAGTATTTT,.,16,TRBJ2-3,TRBV9,.
CASSQQGRAGDGYTF,TGCGCCAGCAGCCAGCAGGGCAGGGCCGGCGATGGCTACACCTTC,.,15,TRBJ1-2,TRBV4-3,.
CSVAGNSNQPQHF,TGCAGCGTTGCGGGGAATAGCAATCAGCCCCAGCATTTT,many,13,TRBJ1-5,TRBV29-1,.
CASSQVSGGYTF,TGTGCCAGCAGCCAAGTTTCGGGAGGCTACACCTTC,few,12,TRBJ1-2,TRBV4-2,.
CASAGQGHTDTQYF,TGTGCCTCCGCAGGGCAGGGCCACACAGATACGCAGTATTTT,few,14,TRBJ2-3,TRBV28,.
CASRASGSYEQYF,TGTGCCAGCAGAGCGAGCGGGAGCTACGAGCAGTACTTC,.,13,TRBJ2-7,TRBV2,TRBD2
CASSDGQSTEAFF,TGTGCCAGCAGCGATGGACAGAGCACTGAAGCTTTCTTT,.,13,TRBJ1-1,TRBV7-2,.
CASRPTGIYGYTF,TGTGCCAGCAGACCTACGGGAATCTATGGCTACACCTTC,.,13,TRBJ1-2,TRBV27,.
CASSVEGLADNEQFF,TGTGCCAGCAGCGTAGAGGGACTAGCGGACAATGAGCAGTTCTTC,.,15,TRBJ2-1,TRBV9,TRBD2
CASSPVGDEQFF,TGTGCCAGCTCACCGGTAGGGGATGAGCAGTTCTTC,many,12,TRBJ2-1,TRBV18,.
CATSRGGQANTGELFF,TGTGCCACCAGCAGAGGCGGACAGGCGAACACCGGGGAGCTGTTTTTT,.,16,TRBJ2-2,TRBV15,TRBD1
CASSKGGGNQPQHF,TGCGCCAGCAGTAAGGGCGGGGGCAATCAGCCCCAGCATTTT,.,14,TRBJ1-5,TRBV5-1,.
CASIHESPPGGRDGELFF,TGTGCCAGCATCCACGAGTCCCCCCCGGGGGGGCGTGACGGGGAGCTGTTTTTT,.,18,TRBJ2-2,TRBV9,TRBD2
CASSAQSSNNEQFF,TGTGCCAGCAGCGCACAATCTAGCAACAATGAGCAGTTCTTC,.,14,TRBJ2-1,TRBV9,.